This TCR beta chain comes out of a study of human T cells and chemical hapten exposure (dated by TCRdb to the early 2020s). Some background on the complete study: For sensitization, 2% DPC in acetone was applied to a roughly 2 cm by roughly 2 cm area of upper inner arm skin. Weekly therapeutic DPC doses were additionally applied to the scalp of patients throughout the approximately 24-week study period. Patch testing was done on the upper back using Finn chambers containing 0.01% DPC, and results were scored after 6 days according to International Contact Dermatitis Research Group standards. Most of the patients in the cohort were female, and the cohort covered alopecia areata with under or over 50% scalp involvement, alopecia totalis and alopecia universalis. Libraries were combined into a pool for sequencing, and differences in TCR yield between samples came mainly from small differences in library volumes within the pool. Peripheral blood TCR repertoire changes were tracked in vivo in alopecia patients during primary and secondary sensitization to the hapten diphenylcyclopropenone (DPC). Blood samples were taken from patients before sensitization (week 0) and at 2, 6 and about 24 weeks after DPC sensitization. For TCR sequencing, blood came from some 31 alopecia patients at anywhere from one to four time points (pre-sensitization, 2, 6 and 24 weeks). What the study reported, not specific to this receptor: Expanded TCRs formed significantly more large CDR3 similarity clusters than pre-sensitization or healthy control sets, consistent with antigen-driven responses. Because every patient had alopecia, a presumed autoimmune disease, the patients' immune response might differ from that of healthy individuals. Repeated subsampling changed both the strength of the expansion versus patch-test correlation and the threshold at which the correlation became significant. The number of PT1 expanded TCRs positively correlated with patch test score, significant at thresholds 8, 16 and 32 but not 4. DPC sensitization did not change how many TCRs were above 1 in 1000 frequency, and no evidence was found of alterations in global repertoire structure.

The label giving this sample's time point can be read as: patch test 1, 2 weeks after DPC sensitization. This specimen's treatment or condition label, interpreted: therapeutic diphenylcyclopropenone sensitization with weekly scalp DPC. Blood at each patch-test visit was drawn before the patch test was applied. Eligible patients were aged 18 to 70, diagnosed with alopecia, deemed suitable for DPC therapy, and excluded if pregnant. Total RNA was extracted from unfractionated whole blood collected in Tempus Blood RNA tubes. From the germline V gene (reference sequence), CDR1 is SEHNR and CDR2 is FQNEAQ. V and J are truncated by 5 bases and 0 bases respectively, leaving an intervening sequence of 8 bases. From the cysteine up to the phenylalanine, the CDR3 has a length of 15 residues. Here the CDR3 DNA is all that survives: 45 bases in frame from base 1. The protocol used for the library was RACE. The instrument was a NextSeq 500. Library preparation attached unique molecular identifiers to individual cDNA molecules for quantitative, reproducible TCR counting. From each blood RNA sample, both TCR alpha and TCR beta chains were sequenced. The authors' analysis ran thus. A median of about 87,000 TCRs per sample was observed, with a range of roughly 20,000 to 700,000. V, J and CDR3 annotation of the TCR reads was performed with the Decombinator software suite. Every sample was subsampled to the same number of TCRs (28,000) for the PS versus PT1 abundance plots. Expanded TCRs were defined as absent before sensitization and observed at least eight times at the 2-week time point. TCRdb reanalyzed the raw reads on its own, using fastp at Q25 for trimming and MiXCR for clone calling, and kept in-frame beta chains. Every CDR3 protein is listed once, alongside the most common genes and DNA of its rows. These V and J calls rely on TCRdb rather than the paper's analysis. The sample table contains around 190,000 distinct CDR3 sequences; only one count was recorded for approximately 20% of them. Under 8.5% of the sample is in the top ten clones.

This clonotype has more than one count but fewer than ten. Its antigen is currently not known. No clone much larger than this one lies a single base away; base qualities are absent. The chain uses TRBV7-9 and TRBJ2-6, with the identity of the D gene unclear. This specimen consisted of whole blood, obtained in connection with sensitization to the hapten diphenylcyclopropenone (DPC). The origin of this receptor is a woman between 45 and 60 years old with alopecia areata. Some clones in this sample may be carry-over from other donors' samples. The sequenced DNA is TGTGCCAGCAGCGTATTATTCTCTGGGGCCAACGTCCTGACTTTC. Its protein is CASSVLFSGANVLTF.